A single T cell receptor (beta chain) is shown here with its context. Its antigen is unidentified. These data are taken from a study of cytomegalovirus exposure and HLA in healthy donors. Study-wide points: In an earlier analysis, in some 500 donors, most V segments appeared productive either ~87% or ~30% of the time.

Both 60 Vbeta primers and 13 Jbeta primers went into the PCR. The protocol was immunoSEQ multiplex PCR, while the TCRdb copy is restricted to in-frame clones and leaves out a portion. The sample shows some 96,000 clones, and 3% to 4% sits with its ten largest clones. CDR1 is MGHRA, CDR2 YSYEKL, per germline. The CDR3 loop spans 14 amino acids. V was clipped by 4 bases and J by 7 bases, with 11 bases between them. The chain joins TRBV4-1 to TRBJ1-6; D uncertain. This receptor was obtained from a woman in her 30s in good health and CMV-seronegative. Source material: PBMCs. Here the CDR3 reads CASSRAHYNSPLHF. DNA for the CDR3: TGCGCCAGCAGCCGGGCCCATTACAATTCACCCCTCCACTTT.